The 18 T cell receptor beta chains below come from one sample, sequenced in a study of blood T cell repertoires in COVID-19. Sequencing was performed with immunoSEQ multiplex PCR; in TCRdb, only in-frame clones are kept and a portion is missing. The sample lists some 93,000 clones; around 88% were seen once. Source material: peripheral blood. Receptors originate from a man aged 55 to 70 with acute or convalescent COVID-19.

The DNA of the CDR3 is TGTGCCAGCAGCCCTCCCTCGGCGGGGTTAAATGAAAAACTGTTTTTT. Protein sequence: CASSPPSAGLNEKLFF. The V and J genes are TRBV7-9 and TRBJ1-4; D not certain. CDR1 and CDR2 (germline): SEHNR, FQNEAQ (reference sequence). The CDR3 extends over 16 amino acids. Trimming left V 5 bases short and J 5 bases short, with 18 bases between.

The chain employs TRBV10-3 and TRBJ1-2; 7 bases are a match to TRBD1. From germline, CDR1 is ENHRY and CDR2 SYGVKD. There are 14 residues in the CDR3. V gave up 3 bases and J gave up 5 bases; unmatched junction bases: 6. CDR3 in amino acids: CAISDTGQLYGYTF. The CDR3 DNA reads TGTGCCATCAGTGATACGGGACAGCTATATGGCTACACCTTC.

The genes are TRBV4-2 and TRBJ1-2, with 8 bases that match TRBD1. CDR1 and CDR2 (germline): LGHNA, YNFKEQ. The CDR3 sequence is 16 residues long. Trimming removed 2 bases from V and 4 bases from J; junction bases left unmatched: 9. The CDR3 reads CASSQSATTGGYGYTF. CDR3 nucleotides: TGTGCCAGCAGCCAATCCGCGACCACAGGGGGCTATGGCTACACCTTC.

This clone occurred a few times. This rearrangement joins TRBV28 to TRBJ2-7; D possibly corresponds to TRBD1 (5 bases). This CDR3 comprises 12 residues. Germline V CDR1 and CDR2: MDHEN, SYDVKM. The V gene lost 9 bases and the J gene lost 3 bases, with 12 bases spanning the gap. In DNA form, the CDR3 reads TGTGCCAGTCGTCAGGGAAGCTACGAGCAGTACTTC. Translated, it gives CASRQGSYEQYF.

V gene TRBV9 combines with J gene TRBJ1-1; no clear D. Germline V gene data show CDR1 as SGDLS and CDR2 as YYNGEE. Trimming pared 0 bases from V and 3 bases from J, leaving 9 bases between. The CDR3 sequence is 14 residues long. CDR3 sequence: CASSVASQYTEAFF. The CDR3 nucleotides are TGTGCCAGCAGCGTAGCTTCACAGTACACTGAAGCTTTCTTT. Variable domain in full (rest from reference TRBV9 and TRBJ1-1): DSGVTQTPKHLITATGQRVTLRCSPRSGDLSVYWYQQSLDQGLQFLIQYYNGEERAKGNILERFSAQQFPDLHSELNLSSLELGDSALYFCASSVASQYTEAFFGQGTRLTVV.

The chain joins TRBV5-1 to TRBJ1-1, with D perhaps TRBD1 (5 bases). Germline V lookup: CDR1 SGHRS, CDR2 YFSETQ. The CDR3 contains 15 residues. V was shortened by 3 bases and J by 0 bases, with 12 bases between the two germline ends. The CDR3 here is CASSSGGRVNTEAFF. In DNA, the CDR3 is TGCGCCAGCAGCTCTGGGGGGAGGGTGAACACTGAAGCTTTCTTT.

This chain links TRBV4-1 with TRBJ2-7, with D tentatively TRBD2 (6 bases). The V gene's germline CDR1 is MGHRA and CDR2 YSYEKL. CDR3 length equals 15 residues. Trimming removed 1 base at V and 3 bases at J, with 13 bases between. CDR3 region: CASSQAAGSFYEQYF. CDR3 DNA: TGCGCCAGCAGCCAAGCGGCCGGGAGCTTCTACGAGCAGTACTTC.

This rearrangement joins TRBV25-1 to TRBJ1-3; 9 bases map to TRBD1. After removal of 6 bases from V and 0 bases from J, the junction contained 3 bases not matched to a gene. The germline CDR1 and CDR2 sequences are MGHDK and SYGVNS. The CDR3 is 15 residues long. In DNA form, the CDR3 reads TGTGCCAGCAGAGACAGGGGGTTCTCTGGAAACACCATATATTTT. Its translation: CASRDRGFSGNTIYF.

This clone showed up just once. The chain is built from TRBV2 and TRBJ2-2; no firm D call. CDR3 size: 14 residues. V was pared by 4 bases and J by 5 bases, with 11 bases between. The germline V gene has CDR1 SNHLY and CDR2 FYNNEI. In DNA form, the CDR3 reads TGTGCCAGCAGTGCCTACCGTTTTACCGGGGAGCTGTTTTTT. Translation: CASSAYRFTGELFF.

V and J are TRBV7-6 and TRBJ2-1; 10 bases fit TRBD1. Germline CDR1 and CDR2: SGHVS and FNYEAQ. This CDR3 has 15 residues. V was pared by 4 bases and J by 1 base, with 1 base of the junction left unmatched. The CDR3 coding sequence is TGTGCCAGCAGCTCGGGACAGGGGTCCTACAATGAGCAGTTCTTC. Translated: CASSSGQGSYNEQFF.

CDR3 coding DNA: TGTGCCAGCTCACCCAGGACAGGGAAGAGCAATCAGCCCCAGCATTTT. It specifies CASSPRTGKSNQPQHF. The chain uses TRBV18 and TRBJ1-5; 8 bases line up with TRBD1. With 3 bases clipped from V and 1 base from J, the junction kept 5 bases outside the gene matches. CDR1 and CDR2 from the germline V gene are KGHSH and LQKENI. The CDR3 totals 16 residues.

The chain carries TRBV10-3 and TRBJ2-2; TRBD1 is a possible D gene (5 bases). V lost 4 bases, J lost 5 bases, and 11 bases lay in between. This CDR3 is 14 amino acids long. From germline, CDR1 is ENHRY and CDR2 SYGVKD. This CDR3 is CAISGNQGTGELFF. The CDR3 nucleotides are TGTGCCATCAGTGGAAATCAGGGAACCGGGGAGCTGTTTTTT.

V usage is TRBV10-2 and J usage is TRBJ1-1; the D gene is possibly TRBD1 (5 bases). This CDR3 region has 13 residues. Trimming took 10 bases from V and 4 from J, leaving 16 bases between them. Germline V gene sequence: CDR1 WSHSY, CDR2 SAAADI. CDR3 amino acids: CATLDNIPTEAFF. As DNA, the CDR3 is TGCGCCACCTTGGACAACATCCCCACTGAAGCTTTCTTT.

This chain connects TRBV19 to TRBJ1-5; a weak D match, TRBD1 (5 bases). Germline V gene lookup returns CDR1 LNHDA and CDR2 SQIVND (reference sequence). V was clipped by 0 bases and J by 9 bases, with 21 bases between them. This CDR3 comprises 17 residues. The CDR3 is CASSIDWGGTAFRPQHF. As DNA, the CDR3 is TGTGCCAGTAGTATAGACTGGGGAGGGACCGCCTTTCGGCCCCAGCATTTT.

The chain recombines TRBV12-3 or TRBV12-4 with TRBJ2-1; D possibly corresponds to TRBD2 (5 bases). V lost 10 bases and J 9 bases, leaving 16 bases between the germline ends. The CDR3 spans 12 residues. The CDR3: CAIGFGVSEQFF. CDR3 coding DNA: TGTGCCATAGGTTTCGGGGTAAGTGAGCAGTTCTTC.

V usage is TRBV5-1 and J usage is TRBJ2-3, with TRBD2 identical over 12 bases. This CDR3 has 16 amino acids. CDR1 and CDR2 (germline): SGHRS, YFSETQ. The J segment lost 0 bases and the V segment lost 4 bases, leaving 3 bases of the junction unmatched. CDR3 sequence reads: CASSPGTSGSTDTQYF. The CDR3 DNA is TGCGCCAGCAGCCCGGGGACTAGCGGGAGCACAGATACGCAGTATTTT.

The chain couples TRBV5-4 to TRBJ2-2; 13 bases map to TRBD2. The CDR3 is 18 amino acids. Germline V CDR1 and CDR2: SGHNT, YYREEE (reference sequence). J was trimmed by 0 bases and V by 5 bases; bases with no gene match: 7. The CDR3 loop reads CASRSGTSGNANTGELFF. The CDR3 region has the DNA TGTGCCAGCAGATCTGGGACTAGCGGGAACGCGAACACCGGGGAGCTGTTTTTT.

The rearrangement links TRBV7-9 to TRBJ1-1; unclear D gene. Germline V gene lookup returns CDR1 SEHNR and CDR2 FQNEAQ (reference sequence). The CDR3 consists of 16 residues. V was trimmed by 0 bases and J by 3 bases, leaving 14 bases between them. CDR3 sequence (DNA): TGTGCCAGCAGCTTAGCCGGGTCGCTGAGGGACACTGAAGCTTTCTTT. Translating gives CASSLAGSLRDTEAFF.